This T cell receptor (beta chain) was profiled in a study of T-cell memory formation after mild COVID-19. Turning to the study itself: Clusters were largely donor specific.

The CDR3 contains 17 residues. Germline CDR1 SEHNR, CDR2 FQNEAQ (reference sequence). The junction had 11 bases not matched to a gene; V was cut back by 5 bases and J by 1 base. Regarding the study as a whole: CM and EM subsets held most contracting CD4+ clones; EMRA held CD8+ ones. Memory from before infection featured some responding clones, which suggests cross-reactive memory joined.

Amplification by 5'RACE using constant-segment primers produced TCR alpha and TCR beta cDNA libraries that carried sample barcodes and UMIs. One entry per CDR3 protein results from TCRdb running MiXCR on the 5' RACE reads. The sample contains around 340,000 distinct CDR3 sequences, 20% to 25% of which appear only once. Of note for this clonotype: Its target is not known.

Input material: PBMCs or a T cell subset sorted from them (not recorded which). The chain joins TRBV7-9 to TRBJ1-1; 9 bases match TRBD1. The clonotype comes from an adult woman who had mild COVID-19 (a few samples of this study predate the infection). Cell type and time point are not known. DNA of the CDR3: TGTGCCAGCAGCGGGACAGGGCGGGGGCGGGCGAACACTGAAGCTTTCTTT. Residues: CASSGTGRGRANTEAFF.